These 14 T cell receptor beta chains came from one sample sequenced in a study of beta chain features in type 1 diabetes. Points from the study as a whole: The study found moderately but significantly shorter TCRB CDR3s in all four CD4+ subsets of Type 1 diabetes patients.

What these receptors recognize is not known. cDNA synthesis used the whole RNA isolate, giving expressed TCRB sequences. TCRdb keeps only in-frame clones here, not all; method: immunoSEQ multiplex PCR. The sample contains nearly 350,000 clones, 9.3% of which appear only once. The sample comprised central memory CD4+ T cells from blood. All receptors come from a man aged 25-40 years with type 1 diabetes.

This clone has more than one count but fewer than ten. The rearrangement joins TRBV19 to TRBJ1-1; D may be TRBD1 (5 bases). The ends were cut back, 6 bases at V and 5 bases at J, with 16 bases in the middle. Germline V gene sequence: CDR1 LNHDA, CDR2 SQIVND (reference sequence). The CDR3 extends over 14 amino acids. CDR3 DNA sequence: TGTGCCAGTAGGGAATCGACAGCTGGAACTGAAGCTTTCTTT. This sequence encodes CASRESTAGTEAFF.

This clone was seen a handful of times. The CDR3 DNA is TGTGCCAGTGGGTCTCGGACTAGCGGGACCGGGGAGCTGTTTTTT. It is translated as CASGSRTSGTGELFF. J is TRBJ2-2 and V is TRBV7-2; 11 nucleotides match TRBD2. Looked up from germline, CDR1 is SGHTA and CDR2 is FQGNSA. The CDR3 covers 15 residues. V lost 9 bases, J lost 5 bases, and 8 bases stayed unmatched.

The sample holds a few counts of this clone. This CDR3 reads CASSRQRTYEQYF. The CDR3, as DNA: TGTGCCAGCAGCCGACAGAGAACCTACGAGCAGTACTTC. The genes are TRBV14 and TRBJ2-7, with D possibly being TRBD1 (5 bases). V was shortened by 4 bases and J by 2 bases, with 9 bases between the two germline ends. The V gene's germline CDR1 is SGHDN and CDR2 FVKESK. The CDR3 is made up of 13 amino acids. Full variable domain (remainder filled in from reference TRBV14 and TRBJ2-7): EAGVTQFPSHSVIEKGQTVTLRCDPISGHDNLYWYRRVMGKEIKFLLHFVKESKQDESGMPNNRFLAERTGGTYSTLKVQPAELEDSGVYFCASSRQRTYEQYFGPGTRLTVT.

This clone was seen at least ten times. CDR3 DNA sequence: TGTGCCAGCACTGCAAGTAGGGGGGTACAGAACATTCAGTACTTC. It specifies CASTASRGVQNIQYF. The genes are TRBV7-9 and TRBJ2-4, with D perhaps TRBD1 or TRBD2 (6 bases each). The CDR3 is 15 residues long. V lost 7 bases and J 7 bases, leaving 20 bases between the germline ends. Germline-derived CDR1 and CDR2 are SEHNR and FQNEAQ (reference sequence).

The CDR3 bases are TGTGCCAGCAGCTTAGGAGGGCTAGCGGGGGACTACGAGCAGTACTTC. It specifies CASSLGGLAGDYEQYF. V usage is TRBV7-9 and J usage is TRBJ2-7, with 10 bases fitting TRBD2. The CDR3 covers 16 residues. V was pared by 1 base and J by 3 bases, with 6 bases of the junction left unmatched. Germline CDR1 SEHNR, CDR2 FQNEAQ (reference sequence).

This clone has more than one count but fewer than ten. The chain couples TRBV19 to TRBJ2-3; perhaps TRBD2 as D (6 bases). The germline V gene has CDR1 LNHDA and CDR2 SQIVND (reference sequence). V gave up 1 base and J gave up 5 bases, with 16 bases separating them. The CDR3 is made up of 16 amino acids. The CDR3 region has the DNA TGTGCCAGTAGTATAGTAAGGCTAGCGTCTGGAGATACGCAGTATTTT. It encodes CASSIVRLASGDTQYF.

This clone has only one observation. The chain uses TRBV5-6 and TRBJ2-5; D possibly corresponds to TRBD1 (5 bases). V was shortened by 2 bases and J by 7 bases, with 9 bases between the two germline ends. This CDR3 is built from 12 residues. Germline CDR1 SGHDT, CDR2 YYEEEE. The CDR3 sequence is CASSLQVGTQYF. CDR3 bases: TGTGCCAGCAGCTTACAGGTGGGGACCCAGTACTTC.

The chain joins TRBV7-2 to TRBJ2-1; the D is unclear. Per germline, CDR1 SGHTA and CDR2 FQGNSA. This CDR3 has 13 amino acids. V was cut by 5 bases and J by 5 bases, with 10 bases left in between. The CDR3, as DNA: TGTGCCAGCAGCCTTGGGCCCAACAATGAGCAGTTCTTC. Translated: CASSLGPNNEQFF.

This clone came up a few times. The V gene is TRBV7-2, the J gene TRBJ2-5; D is ambiguous. The CDR3 has 12 residues. Germline CDR1 is SGHTA and CDR2 is FQGNSA. The V and J ends lost 5 bases and 0 bases respectively, with 4 bases between them. The CDR3 coding sequence is TGTGCCAGCAGCCGGTACCAAGAGACCCAGTACTTC. Its translation: CASSRYQETQYF.

This clone was observed a few times. This chain connects TRBV9 to TRBJ2-6; D is uncertain. This CDR3 spans 14 amino acids. Germline values: CDR1 SGDLS, CDR2 YYNGEE. V shed 4 bases and J shed 0 bases, with 5 bases lying between them. The CDR3 loop is CASSSHSGANVLTF. In DNA, the CDR3 is TGTGCCAGCAGCTCCCACTCTGGGGCCAACGTCCTGACTTTC.

V gene TRBV5-6 combines with J gene TRBJ2-4, with 7 bases lining up with TRBD1. The CDR3 has 19 residues. Germline CDR1 and CDR2: SGHDT and YYEEEE. V was pared by 0 bases and J by 1 base, with 13 bases of the junction left unmatched. DNA of the CDR3: TGTGCCAGCAGCTTGGTTTTCCCGCAGGGGACAGTGGCCAAAAACATTCAGTACTTC. It specifies CASSLVFPQGTVAKNIQYF.

This sequence joins TRBV6-1 and TRBJ2-2, with D perhaps TRBD2 (6 bases). This CDR3 spans 14 amino acids. Trimming cost V 7 bases and J 3 bases, with 12 bases left between them. CDR1 MNHNS and CDR2 SASEGT come from the germline V gene. The CDR3 sequence is CASTPGVHTGELFF. In DNA, the CDR3 is TGTGCCAGCACCCCGGGGGTACACACCGGGGAGCTGTTTTTT.

This clone has a handful of counts. This chain uses TRBV5-1 with TRBJ2-5; perhaps TRBD1 as D (5 bases). Germline V CDR1 and CDR2: SGHRS, YFSETQ. With 4 bases removed from V and 5 bases from J, the gap between germline ends came to 18 bases. The CDR3 consists of 15 residues. CDR3 loop: CASSAKQDPGETQYF. The CDR3 nucleotides are TGCGCCAGCAGCGCTAAACAGGACCCCGGGGAGACCCAGTACTTC. The whole variable domain, remainder taken from reference TRBV5-1 and TRBJ2-5, is KAGVTQTPRYLIKTRGQQVTLSCSPISGHRSVSWYQQTPGQGLQFLFEYFSETQRNKGNFPGRFSGRQFSNSRSEMNVSTLELGDSALYLCASSAKQDPGETQYFGPGTRLLVL.

The genes are TRBV29-1 and TRBJ2-7; D possibly corresponds to TRBD2 (6 bases). This CDR3 region has 13 residues. Germline-derived CDR1 and CDR2 are SQVTM and ANQGSEA. The V gene lost 7 bases and the J gene lost 5 bases, with 18 bases spanning the gap. DNA for the CDR3: TGCAGCGCAAATACGGGTGGGAGGCACGAGCAGTACTTC. Protein: CSANTGGRHEQYF.